The 10 T cell receptor beta chains given below trace back to one sample, sequenced in a study of cytomegalovirus exposure and HLA in healthy donors. A multiplex PCR was run with 60 Vbeta primers and 13 Jbeta primers. The table came from immunoSEQ multiplex PCR; TCRdb's copy has only in-frame clones and leaves some out. In the table there are around 120,000 clones, about 80% of which are singletons. The material sequenced was PBMCs. These TCRs come from a boy under 10 years old in good health and CMV-seronegative.

The chain carries TRBV12-5 and TRBJ2-5; D ambiguous. This CDR3 is 12 amino acids long. Trimming removed 0 bases from V and 5 bases from J, with 4 bases in between. From germline, CDR1 is LGHNT and CDR2 FRNRAP. The CDR3, as DNA: TGTGCTAGTGGTTTGGTGGAGGAGACCCAGTACTTC. Protein: CASGLVEETQYF.

The gene calls are TRBV5-5 and TRBJ1-3, with TRBD1 as a possible D gene (5 bases). Germline assignment: CDR1 SGHKS and CDR2 YYEKEE (reference sequence). The CDR3 loop spans 15 amino acids. V was cut by 4 bases and J by 3 bases, with 14 bases left in between. The CDR3 loop reads CASSAGQGGGNTIYF. The CDR3 DNA is TGTGCCAGCAGCGCCGGGCAGGGTGGTGGAAACACCATATATTTT.

V usage is TRBV7-2 and J usage is TRBJ2-2, with TRBD2 matching over 8 bases. Germline trimming cut 3 bases from V and 2 bases from J; bases unmatched to any gene: 14. The germline V gene has CDR1 SGHTA and CDR2 FQGNSA. This CDR3 is 19 amino acids long. Here the CDR3 reads CASSFRPGGPSFNTGELFF. CDR3 in DNA: TGTGCCAGCAGCTTCCGACCGGGAGGGCCTTCCTTTAACACCGGGGAGCTGTTTTTT.

The CDR3 bases are TGTGCCAGCAGCTTGGTCGGGACAGTCAATTCACCCCTCCACTTT. Its translation: CASSLVGTVNSPLHF. The J gene is TRBJ1-6, the V gene TRBV5-6, with 7 bases matching TRBD1. There are 15 residues in the CDR3. The V gene's germline CDR1 is SGHDT and CDR2 YYEEEE. J lost 7 bases, V lost 0 bases, and 4 bases had no gene match.

The genes are TRBV19 and TRBJ1-3; 7 nucleotides line up with TRBD1. V shed 3 bases and J 7 bases; nucleotides not matched to a gene: 9. Looked up from germline, CDR1 is LNHDA and CDR2 is SQIVND (reference sequence). The CDR3 loop spans 15 amino acids. CDR3 residues: CASSIPQGLSNTIYF. The CDR3 DNA reads TGTGCCAGTAGTATCCCACAGGGGCTATCGAACACCATATATTTT.

The CDR3, as DNA: TGTGCCAGCAGCTTATTGGAGAATGGCTACACCTTC. Amino acid sequence: CASSLLENGYTF. The gene calls are TRBV7-9 and TRBJ1-2; the D is unclear. The CDR3 totals 12 residues. Per the germline V gene, CDR1 is SEHNR and CDR2 is FQNEAQ (reference sequence). V was shortened by 2 bases and J by 6 bases, with 7 bases between the two germline ends. Full variable domain (remainder filled in from reference TRBV7-9 and TRBJ1-2): DTGVSQNPRHKITKRGQNVTFRCDPISEHNRLYWYRQTLGQGPEFLTYFQNEAQLEKSRLLSDRFSAERPKGSFSTLEIQRTEQGDSAMYLCASSLLENGYTFGSGTRLTVV.

The V call is TRBV28, the J call TRBJ2-7, with 10 bases identical to TRBD1. The CDR3 is made up of 16 amino acids. The germline gives CDR1 MDHEN, CDR2 SYDVKM. V lost 1 base, J lost 7 bases, and 10 bases stayed unmatched. The CDR3: CASSLSSGQGIEEQYF. The CDR3 DNA reads TGTGCCAGCAGTTTATCTTCGGGACAGGGGATTGAAGAGCAGTACTTC.

The V call is TRBV9, the J call TRBJ2-1; 7 bases match TRBD1. The junction had 7 bases not matched to a gene; V was cut back by 3 bases and J by 4 bases. The CDR3 is made up of 15 amino acids. CDR1 SGDLS and CDR2 YYNGEE come from the germline V gene. The CDR3 DNA reads as TGTGCCAGCAGCGGGGACAGCCATAGATACAATGAGCAGTTCTTC. Translating it yields CASSGDSHRYNEQFF.

The CDR3 region is CASSLRQGAREQYF. In DNA form, the CDR3 reads TGTGCCAGCAGCCTGAGGCAGGGGGCGCGGGAGCAGTACTTC. The chain is built from TRBV7-2 and TRBJ2-7; 8 positions agree with TRBD1. Trimming removed 5 bases from V and 7 bases from J; junction bases left unmatched: 10. CDR1 SGHTA and CDR2 FQGNSA come from the germline V gene. The CDR3 has 14 amino acids.

Remarks on this clone: Without the conserved terminal phenylalanine or tryptophan, this CDR3 likely stems from a read error. This chain links TRBV27 with TRBJ1-1; the match to TRBD1 covers 7 bases. Trimming removed 4 bases from V and 1 base from J; junction bases left unmatched: 3. Germline CDR1 MNHEY, CDR2 SMNVEV (reference sequence). CDR3 length: 14 residues. The chain's CDR3 is CASSSDRKNTEAFL. The CDR3, as DNA: TGTGCCAGCAGTTCGGACAGGAAGAACACTGAAGCTTTCCTT.